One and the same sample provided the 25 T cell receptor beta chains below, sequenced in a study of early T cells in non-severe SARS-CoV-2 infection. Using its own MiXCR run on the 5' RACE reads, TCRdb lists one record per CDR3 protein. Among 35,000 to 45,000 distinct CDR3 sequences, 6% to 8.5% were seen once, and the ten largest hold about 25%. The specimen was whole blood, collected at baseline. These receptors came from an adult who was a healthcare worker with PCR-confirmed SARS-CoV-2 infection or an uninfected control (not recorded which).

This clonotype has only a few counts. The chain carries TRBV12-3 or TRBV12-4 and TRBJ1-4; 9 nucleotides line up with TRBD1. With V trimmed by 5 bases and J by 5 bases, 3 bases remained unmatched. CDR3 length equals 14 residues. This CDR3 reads CASSAGQGNEKLFF. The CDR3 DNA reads TGTGCCAGCAGTGCCGGACAGGGGAATGAAAAACTGTTTTTT.

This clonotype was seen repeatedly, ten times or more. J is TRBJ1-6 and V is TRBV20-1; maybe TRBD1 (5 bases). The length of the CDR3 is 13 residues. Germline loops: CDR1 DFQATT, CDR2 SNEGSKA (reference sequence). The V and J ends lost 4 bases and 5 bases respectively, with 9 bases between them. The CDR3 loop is CSAMGLNNSPLHF. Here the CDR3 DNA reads TGCAGTGCTATGGGACTGAATAATTCACCCCTCCACTTT.

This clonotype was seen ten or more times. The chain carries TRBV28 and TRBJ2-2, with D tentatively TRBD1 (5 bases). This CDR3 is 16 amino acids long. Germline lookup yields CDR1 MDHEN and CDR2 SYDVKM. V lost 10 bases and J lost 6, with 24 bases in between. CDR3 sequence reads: CATQLLWVLGPGELFF. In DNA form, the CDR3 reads TGTGCCACCCAATTACTCTGGGTATTGGGGCCCGGGGAGCTGTTTTTT.

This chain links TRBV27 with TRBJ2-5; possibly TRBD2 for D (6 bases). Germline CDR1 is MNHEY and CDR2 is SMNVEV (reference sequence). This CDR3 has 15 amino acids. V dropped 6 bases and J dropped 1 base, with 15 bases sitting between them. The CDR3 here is CASRGQRAPQETQYF. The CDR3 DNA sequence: TGTGCCAGCAGGGGTCAGCGGGCCCCCCAAGAGACCCAGTACTTC.

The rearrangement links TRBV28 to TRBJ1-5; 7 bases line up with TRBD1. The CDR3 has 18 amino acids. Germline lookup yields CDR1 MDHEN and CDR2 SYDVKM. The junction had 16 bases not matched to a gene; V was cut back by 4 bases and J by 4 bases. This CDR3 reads CASSSLDRASSVNQPQHF. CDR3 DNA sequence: TGTGCCAGCAGTTCCCTAGACAGGGCTTCCTCCGTGAATCAGCCCCAGCATTTT.

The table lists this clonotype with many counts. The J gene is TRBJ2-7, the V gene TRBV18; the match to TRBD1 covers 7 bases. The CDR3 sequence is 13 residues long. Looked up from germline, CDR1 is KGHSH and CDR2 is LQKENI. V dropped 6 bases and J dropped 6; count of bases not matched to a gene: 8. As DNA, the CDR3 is TGTGCCAGCTCTCGAGACAGGGACCGCGAGCAGTACTTC. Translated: CASSRDRDREQYF.

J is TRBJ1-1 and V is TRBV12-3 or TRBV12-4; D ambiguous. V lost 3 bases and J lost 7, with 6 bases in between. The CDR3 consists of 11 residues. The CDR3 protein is CASSFLDEAFF. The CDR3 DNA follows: TGTGCCAGCAGTTTTCTAGATGAAGCTTTCTTT.

Written as DNA, the CDR3 is TGTGCCAGCAGTTTGGGGCTCCATAACACTGAAGCTTTCTTT. This translates into CASSLGLHNTEAFF. V usage is TRBV28 and J usage is TRBJ1-1; perhaps TRBD1 as D (5 bases). CDR1 and CDR2 (germline): MDHEN, SYDVKM. The CDR3 is 14 amino acids. The V end was cut by 3 bases, the J end by 2 bases, with 10 bases between.

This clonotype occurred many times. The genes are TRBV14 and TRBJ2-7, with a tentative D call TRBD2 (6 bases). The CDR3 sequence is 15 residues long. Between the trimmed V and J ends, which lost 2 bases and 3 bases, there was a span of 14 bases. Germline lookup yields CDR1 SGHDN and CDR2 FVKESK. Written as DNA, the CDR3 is TGTGCCAGCAGCCAAAGTTTCGGGGGAGTCTACGAGCAGTACTTC. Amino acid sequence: CASSQSFGGVYEQYF. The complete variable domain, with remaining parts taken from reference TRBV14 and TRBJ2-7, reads EAGVTQFPSHSVIEKGQTVTLRCDPISGHDNLYWYRRVMGKEIKFLLHFVKESKQDESGMPNNRFLAERTGGTYSTLKVQPAELEDSGVYFCASSQSFGGVYEQYFGPGTRLTVT.

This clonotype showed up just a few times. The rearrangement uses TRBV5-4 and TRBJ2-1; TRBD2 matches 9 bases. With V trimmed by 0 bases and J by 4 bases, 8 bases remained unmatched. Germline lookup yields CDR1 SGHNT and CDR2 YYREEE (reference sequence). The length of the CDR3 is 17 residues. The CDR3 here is CASSLAWASGKYNEQFF. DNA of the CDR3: TGTGCCAGCAGCTTGGCCTGGGCTAGCGGGAAATACAATGAGCAGTTCTTC.

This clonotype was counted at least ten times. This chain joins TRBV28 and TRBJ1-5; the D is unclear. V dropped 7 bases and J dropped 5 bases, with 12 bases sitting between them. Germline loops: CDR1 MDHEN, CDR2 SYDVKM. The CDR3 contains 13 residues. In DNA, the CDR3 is TGTGCCAGCAAGTCCGCGGCAGATCAGCCCCAGCATTTT. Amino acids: CASKSAADQPQHF. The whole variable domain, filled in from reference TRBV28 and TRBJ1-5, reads DVKVTQSSRYLVKRTGEKVFLECVQDMDHENMFWYRQDPGLGLRLIYFSYDVKMKEKGDIPEGYSVSREKKERFSLILESASTNQTSMYLCASKSAADQPQHFGDGTRLSIL.

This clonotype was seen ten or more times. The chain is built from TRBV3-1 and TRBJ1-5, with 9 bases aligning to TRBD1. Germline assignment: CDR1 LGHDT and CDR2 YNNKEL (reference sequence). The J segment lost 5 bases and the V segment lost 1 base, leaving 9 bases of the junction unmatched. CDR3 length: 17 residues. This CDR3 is CASSQASPGQGYQPQHF. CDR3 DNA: TGTGCCAGCAGCCAAGCGAGCCCGGGACAGGGTTATCAGCCCCAGCATTTT. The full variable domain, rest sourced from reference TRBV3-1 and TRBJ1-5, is DTAVSQTPKYLVTQMGNDKSIKCEQNLGHDTMYWYKQDSKKFLKIMFSYNNKELIINETVPNRFSPKSPDKAHLNLHINSLELGDSAVYFCASSQASPGQGYQPQHFGDGTRLSIL.

The CDR3 is CSATGLGGTEAFF. The CDR3 DNA reads as TGCAGCGCCACAGGGTTAGGTGGGACTGAAGCTTTCTTT. The chain links TRBV29-1 to TRBJ1-1, with TRBD1 as a possible D gene (6 bases). The CDR3 is 13 amino acids. The germline V gene encodes CDR1 SQVTM and CDR2 ANQGSEA. Trimming removed 7 bases from V and 5 bases from J, with 17 bases in between. The full variable domain, in which reference TRBV29-1 and TRBJ1-1 provide the parts outside the CDR3, is SAVISQKPSRDICQRGTSLTIQCQVDSQVTMMFWYRQQPGQSLTLIATANQGSEATYESGFVIDKFPISRPNLTFSTLTVSNMSPEDSSIYLCSATGLGGTEAFFGQGTRLTVV.

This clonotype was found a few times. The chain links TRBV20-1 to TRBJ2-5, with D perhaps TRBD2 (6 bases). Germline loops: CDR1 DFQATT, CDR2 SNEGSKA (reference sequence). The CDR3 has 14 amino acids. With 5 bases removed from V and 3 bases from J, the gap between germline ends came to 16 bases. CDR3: CSAPSIWGEETQYF. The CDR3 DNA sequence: TGCAGTGCTCCGAGTATTTGGGGGGAAGAGACCCAGTACTTC.

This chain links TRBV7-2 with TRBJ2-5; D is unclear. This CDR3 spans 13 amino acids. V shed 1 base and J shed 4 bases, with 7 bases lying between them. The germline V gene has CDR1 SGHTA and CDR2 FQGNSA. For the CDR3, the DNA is TGTGCCAGCAGCTTAGGACGGGCAGAGACCCAGTACTTC. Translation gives CASSLGRAETQYF.

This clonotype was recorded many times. The CDR3 spells CASSSPTGRNQETQYF. DNA of the CDR3: TGTGCCAGCAGTAGCCCTACAGGAAGAAATCAAGAGACCCAGTACTTC. The genes are TRBV28 and TRBJ2-5, with TRBD1 as a possible D gene (5 bases). The CDR3 covers 16 residues. V gave up 5 bases and J gave up 2 bases, with 18 bases separating them. Germline V CDR1 and CDR2: MDHEN, SYDVKM.

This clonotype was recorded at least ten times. DNA for the CDR3: TGTGCCAGCAGCCAAGGGACTAGCGATTACAATGAGCAGTTCTTC. Its protein product is CASSQGTSDYNEQFF. The chain links TRBV7-3 to TRBJ2-1, with 10 bases fitting TRBD2. Losses at the gene ends were 5 bases for V and 4 bases for J; bases not matched to a gene: 5. The CDR3 loop spans 15 amino acids. Per the germline V gene, CDR1 is SGHTA and CDR2 is FQGTGA.

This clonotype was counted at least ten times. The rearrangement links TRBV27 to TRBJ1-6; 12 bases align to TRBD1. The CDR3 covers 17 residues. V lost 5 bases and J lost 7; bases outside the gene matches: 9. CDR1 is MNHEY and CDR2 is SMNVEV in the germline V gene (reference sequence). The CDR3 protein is CASSRSGTGGRNSPLHF. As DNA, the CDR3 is TGTGCCAGCAGTAGATCCGGGACAGGGGGCAGGAATTCACCCCTCCACTTT.

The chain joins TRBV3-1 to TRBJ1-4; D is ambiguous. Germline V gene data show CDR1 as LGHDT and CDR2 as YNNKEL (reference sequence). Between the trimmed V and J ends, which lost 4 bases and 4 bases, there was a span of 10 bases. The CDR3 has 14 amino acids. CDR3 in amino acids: CASSLWTDNEKLFF. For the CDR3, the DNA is TGTGCCAGCAGCCTGTGGACGGATAATGAAAAACTGTTTTTT. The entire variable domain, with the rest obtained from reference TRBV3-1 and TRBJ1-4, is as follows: DTAVSQTPKYLVTQMGNDKSIKCEQNLGHDTMYWYKQDSKKFLKIMFSYNNKELIINETVPNRFSPKSPDKAHLNLHINSLELGDSAVYFCASSLWTDNEKLFFGSGTQLSVL.

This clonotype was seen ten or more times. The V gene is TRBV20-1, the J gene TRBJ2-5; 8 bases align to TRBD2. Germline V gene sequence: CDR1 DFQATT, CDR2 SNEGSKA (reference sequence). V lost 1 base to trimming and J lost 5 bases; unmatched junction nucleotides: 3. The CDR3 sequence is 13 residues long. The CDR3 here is CSARGASGETQYF. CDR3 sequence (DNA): TGCAGTGCTAGAGGGGCTAGCGGGGAGACCCAGTACTTC.

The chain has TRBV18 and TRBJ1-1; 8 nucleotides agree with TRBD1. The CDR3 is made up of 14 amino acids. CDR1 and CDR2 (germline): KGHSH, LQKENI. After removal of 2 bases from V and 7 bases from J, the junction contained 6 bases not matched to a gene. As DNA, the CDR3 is TGTGCCAGCTCACCAGCAATCACAGGGGGTGAAGCTTTCTTT. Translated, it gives CASSPAITGGEAFF.

The CDR3 sequence is CASSFDYGYTF. The DNA of the CDR3 is TGTGCCAGCAGCTTTGACTATGGCTACACCTTC. The J gene is TRBJ1-2, the V gene TRBV7-2, with D hard to call. With 3 bases removed from V and 3 bases from J, the gap between germline ends came to 2 bases. Germline CDR1 reads SGHTA; CDR2 reads FQGNSA. The CDR3 covers 11 residues.

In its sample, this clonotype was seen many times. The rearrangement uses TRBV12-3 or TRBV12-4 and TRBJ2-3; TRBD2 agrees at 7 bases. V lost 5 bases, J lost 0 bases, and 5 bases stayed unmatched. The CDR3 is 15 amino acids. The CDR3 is CASSQSGTSTDTQYF. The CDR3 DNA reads TGTGCCAGCAGTCAAAGCGGGACTAGCACAGATACGCAGTATTTT.

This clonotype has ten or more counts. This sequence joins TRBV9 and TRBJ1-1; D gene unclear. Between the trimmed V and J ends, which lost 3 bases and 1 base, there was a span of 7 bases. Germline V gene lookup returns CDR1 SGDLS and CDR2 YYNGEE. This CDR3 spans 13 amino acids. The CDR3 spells CASSGTENTEAFF. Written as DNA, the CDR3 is TGTGCCAGCAGCGGAACAGAGAACACTGAAGCTTTCTTT.

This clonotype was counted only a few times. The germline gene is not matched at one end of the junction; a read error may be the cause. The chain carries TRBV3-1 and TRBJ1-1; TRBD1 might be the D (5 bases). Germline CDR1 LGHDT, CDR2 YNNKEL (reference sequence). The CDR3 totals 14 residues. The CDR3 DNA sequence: TGTGCCAGCAGCCAGCGCCAGGGAGGCACTGAAGTTTTCTTT. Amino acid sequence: CASSQRQGGTEVFF.